These 6 T cell receptor beta chains were all obtained from the same sample, sequenced in a study of OX40 agonist ivuxolimab in advanced cancers. The library was made by the immunoSEQ multiplex PCR assay. TCRdb took this table from immuneACCESS and kept in-frame rearrangements with V and J called. Such tables lack part of the clones; where checked against another copy, unresolved V genes explain under half of the gap, and the rest is unexplained. Present in this sample are roughly 76,000 clones, roughly 91% of which were seen just once. The biggest ten clones account for roughly 2.1% of the sample. The sequences come from CD4+ or CD8+ T cells sorted from blood, collected in a trial of the OX40 agonist ivuxolimab. Source of these receptors: an adult with an advanced solid tumor such as melanoma, head and neck, liver or kidney cancer.

The V call is TRBV18, the J call TRBJ1-3; a weak D match, TRBD1 (6 bases). The CDR3 spans 14 residues. V was pared by 3 bases and J by 1 base, with 7 bases between. Germline loops: CDR1 KGHSH, CDR2 LQKENI. The CDR3: CASSPRGSGNTIYF. Here the CDR3 DNA reads TGTGCCAGCTCACCTAGGGGGTCTGGAAACACCATATATTTT. The variable domain in full, completed from reference TRBV18 and TRBJ1-3, reads NAGVMQNPRHLVRRRGQEARLRCSPMKGHSHVYWYRQLPEEGLKFMVYLQKENIIDESGMPKERFSAEFPKEGPSILRIQQVVRGDSAAYFCASSPRGSGNTIYFGEGSWLTVV.

This clone appeared a few times. The CDR3 region has the DNA TGTGCCAGCAGCTTATTGGCGGTCTCCTACGAGCAGTACTTC. Its protein product is CASSLLAVSYEQYF. The chain joins TRBV7-2 to TRBJ2-7; no definite D call. This CDR3 has 14 amino acids. Trimming pared 2 bases from V and 0 bases from J, leaving 8 bases between. Germline assignment: CDR1 SGHTA and CDR2 FQGNSA.

This chain links TRBV28 with TRBJ1-3, with no clear D. Trimming took off 2 bases at V and 2 bases at J, with 10 bases between the two ends. Per germline, CDR1 MDHEN and CDR2 SYDVKM. This CDR3 has 15 amino acids. The CDR3 sequence is CASSLGGTTGNTIYF. The DNA for the CDR3 is TGTGCCAGCAGTTTAGGCGGAACCACTGGAAACACCATATATTTT.

This chain uses TRBV11-2 with TRBJ2-1; 10 nucleotides align to TRBD2. Germline V gives CDR1 SGHAT, CDR2 FQNNGV. This CDR3 region has 18 residues. The trim removed 3 bases at V and 0 bases at J, leaving 8 bases unmatched. CDR3 sequence (DNA): TGTGCCAGCAGCTTTCATAGCGGGAGGAGGAGCTCCTACAATGAGCAGTTCTTC. Protein product: CASSFHSGRRSSYNEQFF.

The chain is built from TRBV5-1 and TRBJ2-1; 9 bases are shared with TRBD2. Trimming cost V 4 bases and J 2 bases; bases outside gene matches: 7. CDR1 is SGHRS, CDR2 YFSETQ, per germline. This CDR3 spans 16 amino acids. CDR3 bases: TGCGCCAGCAGCCCCGATGCGGGAGGGGCCTACAATGAGCAGTTCTTC. Translated: CASSPDAGGAYNEQFF.

The rearrangement joins TRBV29-1 to TRBJ1-1, with a weak D call TRBD1 (5 bases). Trimming pared 4 bases from V and 5 bases from J, leaving 14 bases between. Germline CDR1 SQVTM, CDR2 ANQGSEA. The CDR3 sequence is 13 residues long. The CDR3 coding sequence is TGCAGCGTTGGGACCCAGGGAGGGACTGAAGCTTTCTTT. Translation gives CSVGTQGGTEAFF.